This TCR beta chain was recovered during a study of vaccination effects on CD4 cells after COVID-19. Study results and limitations: After vaccination of healthy people, only 1 of 255 vaccine-induced clones cross-reacted with common cold coronaviruses.

About this clone itself: Its cognate antigen is unknown.

The CDR3 extends over 14 amino acids. The V end was cut by 2 bases, the J end by 3 bases, with 8 bases between. The germline V gene encodes CDR1 SGHAT and CDR2 FQDESV (reference sequence). Here immunoSEQ multiplex PCR was the method, and the copy in TCRdb shows in-frame clones only, minus some. Among around 45,000 clones listed, around 78% were seen once. Prior to sequencing, the ViraFEST assay stimulated PBMC with viral peptide pools, which expanded the antigen-specific CD4+ T cells. Isolation of CD4+ T cells took place after about ten days of culture. Among the vaccine recipients, none had a prior SARS-CoV-2 infection, and nucleocapsid antibodies were negative. Half-medium replacement with IL-2 medium occurred on days 3 and 7.

This TCR was sampled from a human donor who received a COVID-19 vaccine. Sequences were derived from CD4+ T cells from PBMCs cultured with SARS-CoV-2 spike peptides, sampled before COVID-19 vaccination. This sequence joins TRBV11-1 and TRBJ1-5; weak D call: TRBD1 (5 bases). CDR3 coding DNA: TGTGCCAGCAGCTTACAGGGCCCCAATCAGCCCCAGCATTTT. This translates into CASSLQGPNQPQHF. The full variable domain, completed using reference TRBV11-1 and TRBJ1-5, is EAEVAQSPRYKITEKSQAVAFWCDPISGHATLYWYRQILGQGPELLVQFQDESVVDDSQLPKDRFSAERLKGVDSTLKIQPAELGDSAMYLCASSLQGPNQPQHFGDGTRLSIL.